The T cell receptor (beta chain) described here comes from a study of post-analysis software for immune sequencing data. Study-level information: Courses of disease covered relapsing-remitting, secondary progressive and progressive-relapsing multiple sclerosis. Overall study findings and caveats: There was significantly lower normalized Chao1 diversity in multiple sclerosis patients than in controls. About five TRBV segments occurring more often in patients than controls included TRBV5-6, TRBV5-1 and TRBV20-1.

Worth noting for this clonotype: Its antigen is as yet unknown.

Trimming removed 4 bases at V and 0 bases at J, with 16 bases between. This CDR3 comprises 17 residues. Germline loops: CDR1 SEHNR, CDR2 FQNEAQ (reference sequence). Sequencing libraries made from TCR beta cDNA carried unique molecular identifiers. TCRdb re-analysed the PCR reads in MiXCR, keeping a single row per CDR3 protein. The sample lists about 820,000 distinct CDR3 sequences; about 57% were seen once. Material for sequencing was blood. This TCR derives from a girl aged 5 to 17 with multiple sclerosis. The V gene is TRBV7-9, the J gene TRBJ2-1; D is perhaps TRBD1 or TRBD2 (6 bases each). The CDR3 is CASSSLGGGDSYNEQFF. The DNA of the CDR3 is TGTGCCAGCAGCTCATTGGGGGGCGGGGACTCCTACAATGAGCAGTTCTTC.